This T cell receptor (beta chain) was found in a study of shared clonotypes between healthy human individuals. Study-wide results and limits: As a rule, naive subsets had a larger estimated richness than memory subsets.

As concerns this clone: The antigen is unknown.

Germline CDR1 reads SGHDN; CDR2 reads FVKESK. V lost 4 bases and J lost 1, with 16 bases in between. The CDR3 contains 16 residues. Produced via immunoSEQ multiplex PCR; TCRdb's table is partial and in-frame only. The data contain more than 1.2 million clones, less than 99% of them singletons. The sequence was collected from a man aged 30 to 39 in good health. The sequencing sample was made of naive CD4+ T cells sorted from blood. Sample subset: CD45RA+ positively selected. V is TRBV14 and J is TRBJ1-1; D is undetermined. The CDR3 region is CASSPQPPRTNTEAFF. Written as DNA, the CDR3 is TGTGCCAGCAGCCCCCAACCCCCCCGGACGAACACTGAAGCTTTCTTT.